The T cell receptor beta chain under discussion was sequenced for a study of cytomegalovirus exposure and HLA in healthy donors. As for the donors, each was a healthy bone marrow donor. Vbeta (60) and Jbeta (13) primers were used in the PCR. Using immunoSEQ multiplex PCR, the repertoire was profiled, and TCRdb retains in-frame clones only, with some absent. The sample has under 200,000 clones, 75% to 90% seen once. V was cut by 1 base and J by 5 bases, with 14 bases left in between. The germline CDR1 and CDR2 sequences are LGHNA and YNFKEQ. CDR3 length: 15 amino acids. Turning to this clone: This same CDR3 is encoded by further DNA sequences in the sample.

The V gene is TRBV4-2, the J gene TRBJ1-1; D unclear. Sequences were obtained from PBMCs. The origin of this receptor is a girl aged 2 to 10 in good health and CMV-seropositive. The CDR3 region has the DNA TGTGCCAGCAGCCAAGTACTGGCGGGCGAGACTGAAGCTTTCTTT. It is translated as CASSQVLAGETEAFF.